Listed here is a single T cell receptor beta chain. As yet, its antigen is unknown. For unsorted samples, genomic DNA was extracted from 75 million to 90 million PBMCs. This entry is derived from a study of shared clonotypes between healthy human individuals. Some clones are missing from TCRdb's copy, which holds only in-frame ones; the method was immunoSEQ multiplex PCR. Of about 99,000 clones in the sample, around 43% were seen once. The CDR3 consists of 17 residues. The V and J ends lost 2 bases and 3 bases, in that order; junction bases with no gene match: 5. Germline V gene data show CDR1 as MGHRA and CDR2 as YSYEKL. Broader study findings: Sharing of clonotypes among donors was expected to vary with sequencing depth. Sampling covered blood only; tissue repertoires likely differ.

The sequencing input was PBMCs. This TCR derives from a woman aged 40 to 55 in good health. Some clones in this sample may be carry-over from other donors' samples. The chain recombines TRBV4-1 with TRBJ2-7; 15 nucleotides agree with TRBD2. The CDR3: CASSQSGTSGRRYEQYF. In DNA form, the CDR3 reads TGCGCCAGCAGCCAATCCGGGACTAGCGGGAGGCGCTACGAGCAGTACTTC.